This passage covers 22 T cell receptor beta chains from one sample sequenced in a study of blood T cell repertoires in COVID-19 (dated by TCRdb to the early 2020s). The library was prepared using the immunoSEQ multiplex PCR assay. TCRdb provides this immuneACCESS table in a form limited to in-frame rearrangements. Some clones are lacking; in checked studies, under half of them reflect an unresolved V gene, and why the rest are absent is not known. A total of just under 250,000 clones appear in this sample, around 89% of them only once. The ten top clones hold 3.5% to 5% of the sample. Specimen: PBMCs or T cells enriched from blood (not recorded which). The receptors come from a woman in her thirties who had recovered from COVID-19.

Here the CDR3 DNA reads TGTGCCAGCAGCCCCAACCTAGCCGGGGAGCTGTTTTTT. The encoded protein is CASSPNLAGELFF. This chain links TRBV28 with TRBJ2-2; no reliable D call. Germline CDR1 is MDHEN and CDR2 is SYDVKM. The CDR3 loop spans 13 amino acids. V lost 6 bases and J 6 bases, leaving 11 bases between the germline ends.

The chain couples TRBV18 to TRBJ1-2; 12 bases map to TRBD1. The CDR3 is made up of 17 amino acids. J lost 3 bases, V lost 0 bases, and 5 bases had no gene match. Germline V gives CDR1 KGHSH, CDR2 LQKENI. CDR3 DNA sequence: TGTGCCAGCTCACCACCTGGGACAGGGGGCACCTACTATGGCTACACCTTC. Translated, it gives CASSPPGTGGTYYGYTF.

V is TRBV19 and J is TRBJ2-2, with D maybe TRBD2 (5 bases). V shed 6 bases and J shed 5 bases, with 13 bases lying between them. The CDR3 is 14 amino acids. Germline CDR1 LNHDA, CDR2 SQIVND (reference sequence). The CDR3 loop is CASRKNSETGELFF. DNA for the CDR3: TGTGCCAGTAGAAAGAATAGCGAAACCGGGGAGCTGTTTTTT.

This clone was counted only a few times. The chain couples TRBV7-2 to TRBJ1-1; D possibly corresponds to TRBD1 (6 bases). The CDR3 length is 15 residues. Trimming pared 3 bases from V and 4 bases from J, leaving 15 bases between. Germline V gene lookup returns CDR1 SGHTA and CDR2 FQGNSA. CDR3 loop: CASSFQQGRSTEAFF. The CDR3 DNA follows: TGTGCCAGCAGCTTTCAACAGGGTAGGAGCACTGAAGCTTTCTTT.

CDR3 region: CASRQGPRNQPQHF. For the CDR3, the DNA is TGTGCCAGCAGACAGGGACCCCGCAATCAGCCCCAGCATTTT. The J gene is TRBJ1-5, the V gene TRBV6-5; perhaps TRBD1 as D (6 bases). The length of the CDR3 is 14 residues. Germline assignment: CDR1 MNHEY and CDR2 SVGAGI. Trimming shortened V by 6 bases and J by 2 bases, and 11 bases separated the two germline ends.

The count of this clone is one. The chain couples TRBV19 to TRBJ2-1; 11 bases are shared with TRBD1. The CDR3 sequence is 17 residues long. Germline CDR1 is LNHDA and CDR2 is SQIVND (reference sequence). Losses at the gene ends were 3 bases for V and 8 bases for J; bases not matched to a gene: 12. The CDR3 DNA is TGTGCCAGTAGTATGACCCGGACAGGGGGCAGGGAGGATGAGCAGTTCTTC. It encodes CASSMTRTGGREDEQFF.

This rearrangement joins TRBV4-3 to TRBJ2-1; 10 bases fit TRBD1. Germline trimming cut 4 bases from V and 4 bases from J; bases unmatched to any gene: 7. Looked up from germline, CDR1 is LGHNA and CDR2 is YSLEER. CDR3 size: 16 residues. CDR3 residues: CASSLPRQGAYNEQFF. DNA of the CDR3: TGCGCCAGCAGCCTCCCCCGACAGGGGGCATACAATGAGCAGTTCTTC.

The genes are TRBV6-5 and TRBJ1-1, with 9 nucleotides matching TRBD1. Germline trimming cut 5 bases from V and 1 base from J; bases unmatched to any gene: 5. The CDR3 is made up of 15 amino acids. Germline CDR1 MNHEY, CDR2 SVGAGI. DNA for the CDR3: TGTGCCAGCAGTCCAACGGGACAGGGGAACACTGAAGCTTTCTTT. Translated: CASSPTGQGNTEAFF.

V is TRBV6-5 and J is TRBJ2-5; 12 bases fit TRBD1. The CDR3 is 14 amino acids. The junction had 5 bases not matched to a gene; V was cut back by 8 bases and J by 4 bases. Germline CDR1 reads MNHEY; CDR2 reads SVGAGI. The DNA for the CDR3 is TGTGCCAGCGTCCGGGACAGGGGGCTAGAGACCCAGTACTTC. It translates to CASVRDRGLETQYF.

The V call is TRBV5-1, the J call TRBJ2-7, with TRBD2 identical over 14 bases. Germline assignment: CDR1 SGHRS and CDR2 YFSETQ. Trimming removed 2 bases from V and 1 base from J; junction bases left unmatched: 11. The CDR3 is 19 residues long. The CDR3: CASSLTSGLAGGESYEQYF. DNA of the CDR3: TGCGCCAGCAGCTTAACCTCAGGACTAGCGGGAGGCGAGTCCTACGAGCAGTACTTC. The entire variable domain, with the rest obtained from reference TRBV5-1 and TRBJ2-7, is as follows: KAGVTQTPRYLIKTRGQQVTLSCSPISGHRSVSWYQQTPGQGLQFLFEYFSETQRNKGNFPGRFSGRQFSNSRSEMNVSTLELGDSALYLCASSLTSGLAGGESYEQYFGPGTRLTVT.

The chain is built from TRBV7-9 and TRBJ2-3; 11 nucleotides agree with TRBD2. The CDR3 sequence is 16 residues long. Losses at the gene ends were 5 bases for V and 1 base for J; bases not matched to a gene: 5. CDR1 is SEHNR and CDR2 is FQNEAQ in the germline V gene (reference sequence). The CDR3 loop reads CASSTGTSGGTDTQYF. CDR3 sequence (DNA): TGTGCCAGCAGCACGGGGACTAGCGGAGGCACAGATACGCAGTATTTT.

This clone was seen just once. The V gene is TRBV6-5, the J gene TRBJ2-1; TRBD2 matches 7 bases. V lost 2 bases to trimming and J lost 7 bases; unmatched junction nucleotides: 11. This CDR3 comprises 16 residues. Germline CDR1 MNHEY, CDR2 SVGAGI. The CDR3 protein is CASSYGVGGPSNEQFF. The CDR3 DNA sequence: TGTGCCAGCAGTTACGGGGTGGGAGGGCCGAGTAATGAGCAGTTCTTC.

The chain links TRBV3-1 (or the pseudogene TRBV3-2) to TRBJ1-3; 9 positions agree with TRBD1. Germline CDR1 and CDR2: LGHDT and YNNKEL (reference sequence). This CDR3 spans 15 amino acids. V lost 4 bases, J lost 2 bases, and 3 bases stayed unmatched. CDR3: CASSRDRVAGNTIYF. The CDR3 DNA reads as TGTGCCAGCAGCCGGGACAGGGTTGCTGGAAACACCATATATTTT.

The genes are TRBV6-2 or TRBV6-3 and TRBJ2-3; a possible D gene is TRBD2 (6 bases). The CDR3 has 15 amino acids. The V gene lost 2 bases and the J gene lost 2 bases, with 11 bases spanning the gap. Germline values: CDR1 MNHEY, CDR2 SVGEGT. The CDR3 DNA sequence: TGTGCCAGCAGTTACCTAGCGCGCGTCACAGATACGCAGTATTTT. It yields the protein CASSYLARVTDTQYF.

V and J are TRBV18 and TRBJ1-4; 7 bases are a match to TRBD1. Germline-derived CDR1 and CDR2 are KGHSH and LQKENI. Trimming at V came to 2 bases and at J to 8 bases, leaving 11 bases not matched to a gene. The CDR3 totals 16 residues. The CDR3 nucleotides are TGTGCCAGCTCACCAGGAAAACAGGGGACTGGAGAAAAACTGTTTTTT. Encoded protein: CASSPGKQGTGEKLFF. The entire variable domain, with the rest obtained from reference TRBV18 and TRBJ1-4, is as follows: NAGVMQNPRHLVRRRGQEARLRCSPMKGHSHVYWYRQLPEEGLKFMVYLQKENIIDESGMPKERFSAEFPKEGPSILRIQQVVRGDSAAYFCASSPGKQGTGEKLFFGSGTQLSVL.

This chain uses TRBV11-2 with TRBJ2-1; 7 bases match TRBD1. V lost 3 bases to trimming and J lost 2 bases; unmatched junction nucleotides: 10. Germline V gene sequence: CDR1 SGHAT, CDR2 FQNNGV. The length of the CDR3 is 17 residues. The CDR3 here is CASSFGSGTAPYNEQFF. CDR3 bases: TGTGCCAGCAGCTTCGGGTCCGGGACAGCCCCCTACAATGAGCAGTTCTTC.

This chain's CDR3 is CASSELVYEQYF. The CDR3, as DNA: TGTGCCAGCAGTGAACTAGTGTACGAGCAGTACTTC. The chain uses TRBV28 and TRBJ2-7; D possibly corresponds to TRBD2 (5 bases). V dropped 5 bases and J dropped 4 bases, with 9 bases sitting between them. CDR1 is MDHEN and CDR2 is SYDVKM in the germline V gene. The CDR3 runs to 12 residues.

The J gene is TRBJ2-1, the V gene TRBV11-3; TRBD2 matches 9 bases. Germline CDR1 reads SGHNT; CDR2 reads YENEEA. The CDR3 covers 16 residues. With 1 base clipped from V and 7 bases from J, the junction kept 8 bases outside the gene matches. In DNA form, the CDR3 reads TGTGCCAGCAGCTTAGTGACTAGCGGCCTGGGGAATGAGCAGTTCTTC. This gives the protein CASSLVTSGLGNEQFF.

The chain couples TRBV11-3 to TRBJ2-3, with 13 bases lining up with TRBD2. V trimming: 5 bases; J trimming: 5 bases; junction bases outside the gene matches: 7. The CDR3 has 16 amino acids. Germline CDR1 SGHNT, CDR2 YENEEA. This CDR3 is CASSPGLAGVVDTQYF. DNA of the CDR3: TGTGCCAGCAGCCCAGGACTAGCGGGAGTTGTAGATACGCAGTATTTT.

CDR3 in DNA: TGTGCCTGGACGAGGGGGGGGTACGAGCAGTACTTC. Protein: CAWTRGGYEQYF. The V and J genes are TRBV30 and TRBJ2-7, with D possibly being TRBD2 (7 bases). CDR3 length: 12 residues. Deletions cut 4 bases from V and 4 bases from J, with 11 bases between. CDR1 is GTSNPN, CDR2 SVGIG, per germline (reference sequence).

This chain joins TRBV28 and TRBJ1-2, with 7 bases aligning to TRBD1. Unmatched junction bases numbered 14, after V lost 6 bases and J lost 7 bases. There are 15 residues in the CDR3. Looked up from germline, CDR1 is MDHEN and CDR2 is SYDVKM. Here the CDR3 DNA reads TGTGCCAGCAGCTCATACAACGGACAGGCGGGTGGCTACACCTTC. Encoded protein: CASSSYNGQAGGYTF.

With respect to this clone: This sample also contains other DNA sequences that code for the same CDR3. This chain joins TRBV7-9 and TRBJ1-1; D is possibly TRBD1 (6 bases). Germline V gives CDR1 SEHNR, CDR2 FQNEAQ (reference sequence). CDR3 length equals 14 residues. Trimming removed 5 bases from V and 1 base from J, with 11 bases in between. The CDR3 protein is CASSLGQSNTEAFF. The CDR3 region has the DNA TGTGCCAGCAGCCTGGGACAATCGAACACTGAAGCTTTCTTT.